A selection of T cell receptor beta chains follows, all from one sample in a study of T cells in Graves' hyperthyroidism and ophthalmopathy. TCRdb redid the calling of the multiplex PCR reads with MiXCR, one entry per CDR3 protein. This sample has 500,000 to 600,000 distinct CDR3 sequences, with about 20% found just once. Material: blood. All receptors come from a man aged 40-55 years with Graves' ophthalmopathy. The CDR3 runs from the conserved cysteine through the conserved F or W. Each record gives: J gene, clone size, V gene, D gene, CDR3 DNA, CDR3 protein. A D gene is named only where the DNA matches it firmly. Clone size appears in some rows only: once, few, many, or a class for an expanded clone.

TRBJ2-1 few TRBV18 TRBD1 TGTGCCAGCTCATCTAGACAGGGAAGGAATGAGCAGTTCTTC CASSSRQGRNEQFF
TRBJ2-3 few TRBV7-9 NA TGTGCCAGCAGCCCAGGGTTAGATACGCAGTATTTT CASSPGLDTQYF
TRBJ1-2 few TRBV25-1 NA TGTGCCAGCAGTGAATATCAGGGTGGCTACACCTTC CASSEYQGGYTF
TRBJ2-4 few TRBV6-2/TRBV6-3 NA TGTGCCAGCAGTTACCTAGCAGGGCAAAACATTCAGTACTTC CASSYLAGQNIQYF
TRBJ2-7 many TRBV28 NA TGTGCCAGCAGTCGGGCAGGGCCTTACGAGCAGTACTTC CASSRAGPYEQYF
TRBJ2-7 NA TRBV12-5 TRBD2 TGTGCTAGTGGCCACCCGGGACTATCCTACGAGCAGTACTTC CASGHPGLSYEQYF
TRBJ2-7 few TRBV18 TRBD1 TGTGCCAGCTCACCCCCGATACAGGGGGTCCACGAGCAGTACTTC CASSPPIQGVHEQYF
TRBJ2-2 few TRBV12-3/TRBV12-4 NA TGTGCCAGCAGTCTGAGCTCCCGGACGGTTAACACCGGGGAGCTGTTTTTT CASSLSSRTVNTGELFF
TRBJ2-1 many TRBV3-1 NA TGTGCCAGCAGCCAGGATGAGCAGTTCTTC CASSQDEQFF
TRBJ1-2 NA TRBV30 NA TGTGCCTGGAGCTGGGGAGGGATTTCTAACTATGGCTACACCTTC CAWSWGGISNYGYTF
TRBJ2-5 few TRBV9 NA TGTGCCAGCAGCGCTCCCCTCTGGGGGGGCGGAGAGACCCAGTACTTC CASSAPLWGGGETQYF
TRBJ2-5 once TRBV6-1 TRBD1 TGTGCCAGCAGCTCCGGACAGGGGGTCTTGAAGACCCAGTACTTC CASSSGQGVLKTQYF
TRBJ2-7 many TRBV9 TRBD2 TGTGCCAGCAGTGAGGGGACTAGCGGGACCCACGAGCAGTACTTC CASSEGTSGTHEQYF
TRBJ2-2 few TRBV5-1 NA TGCGCCAGCAGCAAGGACGGGAACACCGGGGAGCTGTTTTTT CASSKDGNTGELFF
TRBJ2-3 few TRBV6-1 NA TGTGCCAGCAGGGAGGGCGGCGATACGCAGTATTTT CASREGGDTQYF
TRBJ1-1 NA TRBV5-1 NA TGCGCCAGCAGGGAGGTCCCGGGGAACACTGAAGCTTTCTTT CASREVPGNTEAFF